Presented here are 13 T cell receptor beta chains from one specimen sequenced in a study of monozygotic twins with inflammatory bowel disease. TCRdb reprocessed the 5' RACE reads and reports one entry per CDR3 protein, with no DNA. The sample is made up of 300,000 to 400,000 distinct CDR3 sequences, and the top ten hold 2.6% of it. The sample comprised blood. Receptors originate from a human donor with ulcerative colitis or Crohn's disease, or a healthy co-twin of an affected twin (not recorded which).

The rearrangement joins TRBV5-1 to TRBJ2-6. The germline V gene encodes CDR1 SGHRS and CDR2 YFSETQ. The CDR3 has 16 residues. The CDR3 loop reads CASSLGLNGGANVLTF.

V gene TRBV5-1 combines with J gene TRBJ1-1; the TCRdb D gene call, TRBD1, has no DNA to confirm it. The CDR3 is 16 amino acids. CDR1 SGHRS and CDR2 YFSETQ come from the germline V gene. The CDR3 region is CASSLAWGAMNTEAFF.

CDR3 amino acids: CASENRDRAISGANVLTF. The rearrangement uses TRBV12-3 or TRBV12-4 and TRBJ2-6; as DNA is missing, the TRBD1 call by TCRdb cannot be tested. The CDR3 runs to 18 residues.

The chain is built from TRBV18 and TRBJ1-1. The CDR3 has 13 residues. Germline-derived CDR1 and CDR2 are KGHSH and LQKENI. CDR3 residues: CASSPRQAPEVFF. The full variable domain, its missing parts supplied by reference TRBV18 and TRBJ1-1, is NAGVMQNPRHLVRRRGQEARLRCSPMKGHSHVYWYRQLPEEGLKFMVYLQKENIIDESGMPKERFSAEFPKEGPSILRIQQVVRGDSAAYFCASSPRQAPEVFFGQGTRLTVV.

CDR3: CASRTRAGGYTF. The V gene is TRBV19, the J gene TRBJ1-2. The CDR3 is 12 residues long. Germline loops: CDR1 LNHDA, CDR2 SQIVND (reference sequence).

The chain joins TRBV9 to TRBJ2-3. From germline, CDR1 is SGDLS and CDR2 YYNGEE. CDR3 length: 15 residues. The CDR3 spells CASSARHVLGDTQYF. The full variable domain, with the rest looked up from reference TRBV9 and TRBJ2-3, is DSGVTQTPKHLITATGQRVTLRCSPRSGDLSVYWYQQSLDQGLQFLIQYYNGEERAKGNILERFSAQQFPDLHSELNLSSLELGDSALYFCASSARHVLGDTQYFGPGTRLTVL.

The chain employs TRBV18 and TRBJ2-7. The CDR3 extends over 14 amino acids. Germline V lookup: CDR1 KGHSH, CDR2 LQKENI. The CDR3 region is CASSPEYVGYEQYF.

This sequence joins TRBV4-2 and TRBJ1-5. Germline V gene data show CDR1 as LGHNA and CDR2 as YNFKEQ. The length of the CDR3 is 17 residues. This chain's CDR3 is CASSQGVVVYSNQPQHF.

This chain joins TRBV7-2 and TRBJ2-5. Germline lookup yields CDR1 SGHTA and CDR2 FQGNSA. The CDR3 has 15 amino acids. The CDR3 here is CASSPNVWAKETQYF.

The chain is built from TRBV6-1 and TRBJ1-4; TCRdb's D call of TRBD1 is untestable without DNA. Germline CDR1 and CDR2: MNHNS and SASEGT. The CDR3 covers 15 residues. The CDR3 reads CASSPRTGRGEKLFF.

This chain links TRBV20-1 with TRBJ2-1; no DNA is available, so the TRBD1 call from TCRdb remains unchecked. The CDR3 is 15 residues long. CDR1 is DFQATT, CDR2 SNEGSKA, per germline (reference sequence). The chain's CDR3 is CSASGDTILGDEQFF.

The gene calls are TRBV20-1 and TRBJ1-6. The CDR3 totals 16 residues. Looked up from germline, CDR1 is DFQATT and CDR2 is SNEGSKA (reference sequence). CDR3 region: CSARFNTGALNSPLHF.

The V and J genes are TRBV24-1 and TRBJ2-1; the D call from TCRdb, TRBD2, cannot be confirmed without DNA. This CDR3 spans 18 amino acids. The germline V gene encodes CDR1 KGHDR and CDR2 SFDVKD. This chain's CDR3 is CATSVLSGTSGSYNEQFF.